This is a list of T cell receptor beta chains from one sample in a study of shared clonotypes between healthy human individuals. Libraries were prepared by immunoSEQ multiplex PCR; TCRdb keeps only in-frame clonotypes and omits some of them. The sample contains a few million clones, 80% to 95% of which appear only once. Sequenced input: naive CD4+ T cells from PBMCs. These TCRs come from a man aged 18 to 30 in good health. Some clones in this sample may be carry-over from other donors' samples. CDR3s include the opening cysteine and the closing phenylalanine or tryptophan. The D gene is left open where the match is weak. The size entry is marked missing in some rows and otherwise reads once, few, many or a size class.

NA few TRBJ1-5 TRBV7-2 CASSRQSLQPQHF TGTGCCAGCAGCCGCCAGTCGTTGCAGCCCCAGCATTTT
TRBD1 NA TRBJ1-2 TRBV13 CASSFGDREINYGYTF TGTGCCAGCAGCTTCGGGGACAGGGAGATCAACTATGGCTACACCTTC
TRBD2 once TRBJ2-1 TRBV11-3 CASSPRVRRGSNNEQFF TGTGCCAGCAGCCCGCGCGTGAGGCGCGGGAGTAACAATGAGCAGTTCTTC
NA NA TRBJ2-7 TRBV7-8 CASSLDRGEQYF TGTGCCAGCAGCTTAGATAGGGGAGAGCAGTACTTC
TRBD2 NA TRBJ2-1 TRBV4-1 CASSQLAGVSYNEQFF TGCGCCAGCAGCCAGCTAGCGGGAGTCTCCTACAATGAGCAGTTCTTC
TRBD1 NA TRBJ1-5 TRBV6-1 CASSDRGNQPQHF TGTGCCAGCAGCGACAGGGGCAATCAGCCCCAGCATTTT
NA NA TRBJ1-1 TRBV2 CASESLGNTEAFF TGTGCCAGCGAGTCTCTGGGAAACACTGAAGCTTTCTTT
NA NA TRBJ1-4 TRBV18 CASSYMRGVMDEKLFF TGTGCCAGCTCATACATGCGGGGGGTTATGGATGAAAAACTGTTTTTT
NA NA TRBJ1-1 TRBV2 CASIQGNMNTEAFF TGTGCCAGCATTCAGGGGAACATGAACACTGAAGCTTTCTTT
NA NA TRBJ2-2 TRBV11-2 CASNMKGSETGELFF TGTGCCAGCAACATGAAGGGTAGCGAGACCGGGGAGCTGTTTTTT
TRBD1 NA TRBJ2-7 TRBV4-1 CASRVGTAFSYEQYF TGCGCCAGCAGGGTAGGGACAGCGTTCTCCTACGAGCAGTACTTC
TRBD2 NA TRBJ2-3 TRBV5-1 CASSLGLAGGPDTQYF TGCGCCAGCAGCTTGGGACTAGCGGGAGGCCCTGATACGCAGTATTTT
TRBD1 NA TRBJ2-7 TRBV9 CASSAMDRVPYEQYF TGTGCCAGCAGCGCAATGGACAGGGTCCCCTACGAGCAGTACTTC
NA NA TRBJ2-2 TRBV7-4 CASPRVAVDTGELFF TGTGCCAGCCCACGGGTGGCAGTTGACACCGGGGAGCTGTTTTTT
TRBD1 NA TRBJ2-5 TRBV5-4 CASSSGTGAGETQYF TGTGCCAGCAGCTCCGGGACAGGGGCGGGAGAGACCCAGTACTTC
NA NA TRBJ2-7 TRBV5-1 CASRDPGRPWEQYF TGCGCCAGCAGGGATCCGGGACGGCCCTGGGAGCAGTACTTC
TRBD1 NA TRBJ2-1 TRBV9 CASSLGTGLGEQFF TGTGCCAGCAGCCTCGGGACAGGGCTGGGTGAGCAGTTCTTC
NA NA TRBJ1-3 TRBV11-2 CASGGMQGNTIYF TGTGCCAGCGGGGGAATGCAGGGGAACACCATATATTTT
TRBD1 NA TRBJ2-7 TRBV5-1 CASSLRDSYEQYF TGCGCCAGCAGCTTGAGGGACAGCTACGAGCAGTACTTC
TRBD2 NA TRBJ2-2 TRBV27 CASSLWTSPSGELFF TGTGCCAGCAGTTTATGGACTAGTCCGTCCGGGGAGCTGTTTTTT
TRBD1 once TRBJ1-2 TRBV11-2 CASSLVGQFTGYGYTF TGTGCCAGCAGCTTAGTGGGACAGTTCACGGGGTATGGCTACACCTTC
TRBD2 NA TRBJ2-1 TRBV5-1 CASSPTSGRGNEQFF TGCGCCAGCAGCCCGACTAGCGGGAGGGGAAATGAGCAGTTCTTC
NA NA TRBJ2-7 TRBV7-2 CASSLGVTSYEQYF TGTGCCAGCAGCTTGGGGGTAACCTCCTACGAGCAGTACTTC
NA NA TRBJ2-7 TRBV5-1 CASSLDRRGRSYEQYF TGCGCCAGCAGCTTGGACAGAAGGGGCCGTTCCTACGAGCAGTACTTC
NA NA TRBJ2-3 TRBV9 CASSVAFTDTQYF TGTGCCAGCAGCGTAGCTTTCACAGATACGCAGTATTTT
NA NA TRBJ2-1 TRBV18 CASSLSRGGNEQFF TGTGCCAGCTCACTTTCCCGGGGTGGGAATGAGCAGTTCTTC
NA NA TRBJ2-1 TRBV7-3 CASRTSGDTYNEQFF TGTGCCAGCAGGACCTCCGGGGACACGTACAATGAGCAGTTCTTC
NA once TRBJ2-3 TRBV6-5 CASSLAAVTDTQYF TGTGCCAGCAGCCTAGCCGCTGTCACAGATACGCAGTATTTT
NA NA TRBJ1-1 TRBV5-1 CASSGGQGAPTEAFF TGCGCCAGCAGCGGAGGGCAAGGGGCCCCCACTGAAGCTTTCTTT
NA NA TRBJ2-1 TRBV7-6 CASSPTTSEQFF TGTGCCAGCAGCCCCACGACATCTGAGCAGTTCTTC
NA once TRBJ2-7 TRBV7-9 CASSFSRGSYEQYF TGTGCCAGCAGCTTTAGCAGGGGCTCCTACGAGCAGTACTTC
NA NA TRBJ1-1 TRBV29-1 CSVEPPETEAFF TGCAGCGTTGAACCCCCAGAGACTGAAGCTTTCTTT
NA NA TRBJ2-5 TRBV27 CASSSYRGPSGRARVDF TGTGCCAGCAGTTCCTACAGGGGGCCCAGCGGGAGGGCCCGTGTCGACTTC
TRBD2 once TRBJ2-1 TRBV6-6 CASNQLAGENEQFF TGTGCCAGCAACCAGTTAGCGGGAGAGAATGAGCAGTTCTTC
NA NA TRBJ2-1 TRBV14 CASSQVLAKVGEQFF TGTGCCAGCAGCCAAGTCCTGGCGAAGGTAGGTGAGCAGTTCTTC
NA NA TRBJ2-3 TRBV2 CASRTRGADTQYF TGTGCCAGCAGGACTAGGGGCGCAGATACGCAGTATTTT
NA NA TRBJ1-3 TRBV7-2 CASSWGRRGAAGNTIYF TGTGCCAGCAGCTGGGGGCGACGCGGGGCGGCTGGAAACACCATATATTTT
NA once TRBJ2-7 TRBV4-1 CASSSDSYEQYF TGCGCCAGCAGCTCAGACAGCTACGAGCAGTACTTC
NA NA TRBJ2-5 TRBV5-1 CASSLVPSEGETQYF TGCGCCAGCAGCTTGGTCCCCTCGGAGGGTGAGACCCAGTACTTC
TRBD2 NA TRBJ2-7 TRBV11-2 CASSWTGTSGYEQYF TGTGCCAGCAGCTGGACCGGGACTAGCGGTTACGAGCAGTACTTC
TRBD2 once TRBJ2-2 TRBV7-2 CASSSLPGTSGFFGELFF TGTGCCAGCAGCTCCCTACCCGGGACTAGCGGGTTCTTCGGGGAGCTGTTTTTT
NA NA TRBJ1-4 TRBV28 CASSLGPLTDPNEKLFF TGTGCCAGCAGTTTGGGCCCTCTGACAGATCCGAATGAAAAACTGTTTTTT
NA NA TRBJ1-5 TRBV9 CASSVGWGPSNQPQHF TGTGCCAGCAGCGTGGGCTGGGGACCTAGCAATCAGCCCCAGCATTTT